This TCR beta chain comes out of a study of OX40 agonist ivuxolimab in advanced cancers. Study results and caveats: No determination was made of the antigen specificity of the expanded peripheral T cells. The study found that CD8+ T cells averaged more expanded clones than CD4+.

V lost 4 bases and J lost 4; bases outside the gene matches: 9. Looked up from germline, CDR1 is SEHNR and CDR2 is FQNEAQ (reference sequence). The CDR3 length is 15 residues. Only one count was recorded for this clone. Antigen specificity is unknown. Repertoires were generated with immunoSEQ multiplex PCR, while TCRdb's copy carries only in-frame clones and drops some. The profile shows some 40,000 clones, nearly 90% of them singletons. This TCR derives from an adult with an advanced solid tumor such as melanoma, head and neck, liver or kidney cancer. The chain combines TRBV7-9 with TRBJ1-2, with 7 nucleotides matching TRBD1. The sequences come from CD4+ or CD8+ T cells sorted from blood, collected in a trial of the OX40 agonist ivuxolimab. CDR3 loop: CASSSPQGVVYGYTF. CDR3 coding DNA: TGTGCCAGCAGCTCTCCCCAGGGGGTGGTCTATGGCTACACCTTC. Together with reference TRBV7-9 and TRBJ1-2, the CDR3 gives the full variable domain: DTGVSQNPRHKITKRGQNVTFRCDPISEHNRLYWYRQTLGQGPEFLTYFQNEAQLEKSRLLSDRFSAERPKGSFSTLEIQRTEQGDSAMYLCASSSPQGVVYGYTFGSGTRLTVV.